This entry lists 11 T cell receptor beta chains sequenced from one sample in a study of blood T cell repertoires in COVID-19. Assay used: immunoSEQ multiplex PCR; TCRdb lists only in-frame clones, some missing. Among 120,000 or so clones listed, nearly 90% were seen once. Sequenced: peripheral blood. These TCRs come from a woman aged 80 or over with acute or convalescent COVID-19.

The count of this clone is one. This rearrangement joins TRBV24-1 to TRBJ2-2, with 7 bases that match TRBD1. Germline CDR1 KGHDR, CDR2 SFDVKD. Unmatched junction bases numbered 6, after V lost 2 bases and J lost 1 base. The CDR3 has 17 residues. Written as DNA, the CDR3 is TGTGCCACCAGTGATTCTCAGACAGGGCAGAACACCGGGGAGCTGTTTTTT. The encoded protein is CATSDSQTGQNTGELFF.

The chain joins TRBV6-5 to TRBJ1-4; no clear D gene. The CDR3 length is 14 residues. The germline V gene encodes CDR1 MNHEY and CDR2 SVGAGI. V was trimmed by 6 bases and J by 0 bases, leaving 8 bases between them. CDR3 nucleotides: TGTGCCAGCAGGCCACTGGCAACTAATGAAAAACTGTTTTTT. The encoded protein is CASRPLATNEKLFF.

The chain links TRBV18 to TRBJ1-5, with unresolved D. CDR3 length: 13 amino acids. V gave up 2 bases and J gave up 8 bases, with 10 bases separating them. Per germline, CDR1 KGHSH and CDR2 LQKENI. The CDR3 nucleotides are TGTGCCAGCTCACCATCCCCCGCGGAGCCCCAGCATTTT. Its protein product is CASSPSPAEPQHF.

The chain has TRBV7-8 and TRBJ1-2; weak D call: TRBD1 (6 bases). The CDR3 totals 12 residues. Germline V gene lookup returns CDR1 SGHVS and CDR2 FQNEAQ. The V end lost 1 base, the J end lost 12 bases, and 12 bases lay between the germline ends. The CDR3 spells CASSLGDTGNTF. The DNA for the CDR3 is TGTGCCAGCAGCTTAGGGGACACAGGGAACACCTTC.

The chain couples TRBV5-4 to TRBJ2-5, with TRBD2 as a possible D gene (5 bases). V dropped 0 bases and J dropped 6 bases, with 9 bases sitting between them. CDR1 and CDR2 from the germline V gene are SGHNT and YYREEE (reference sequence). CDR3 length: 13 residues. The CDR3 coding sequence is TGTGCCAGCAGCTTGGGTAGCGCCCAGACCCAGTACTTC. This translates into CASSLGSAQTQYF.

CDR3 coding DNA: TGTGCCAGCAGCGTTGACAGGGCGTACGAGCAGTACTTC. Translated, it gives CASSVDRAYEQYF. This rearrangement joins TRBV5-4 to TRBJ2-7, with 7 bases aligning to TRBD1. With V trimmed by 4 bases and J by 4 bases, 5 bases remained unmatched. This CDR3 is built from 13 residues. Germline loops: CDR1 SGHNT, CDR2 YYREEE (reference sequence).

The V gene is TRBV4-3, the J gene TRBJ1-6; TRBD1 matches 10 bases. V shed 0 bases, J shed 1 base, and the junction held 6 bases outside the gene matches. The CDR3 runs to 19 residues. Germline V gene lookup returns CDR1 LGHNA and CDR2 YSLEER. The CDR3, as DNA: TGCGCCAGCAGCCAAGAGACAGGGGGCGGGTATTCCTATAATTCACCCCTCCACTTT. Protein: CASSQETGGGYSYNSPLHF.

The chain has TRBV10-3 and TRBJ1-2; unclear D gene. Per germline, CDR1 ENHRY and CDR2 SYGVKD. Trimming took off 3 bases at V and 5 bases at J, with 10 bases between the two ends. This CDR3 has 13 amino acids. CDR3 protein: CAISDDWNYGYTF. In nucleotides, the CDR3 is TGTGCCATCAGTGATGACTGGAATTATGGCTACACCTTC.

The table lists this clone with a count of one. The chain joins TRBV14 to TRBJ2-1; the D gene is possibly TRBD2 (6 bases). The CDR3 has 15 residues. CDR1 is SGHDN, CDR2 FVKESK, per germline. Trimming removed 4 bases at V and 0 bases at J, with 10 bases between. This CDR3 reads CASSLGLSSYNEQFF. The CDR3 region has the DNA TGTGCCAGCAGCCTTGGACTAAGCTCCTACAATGAGCAGTTCTTC. Using reference TRBV14 and TRBJ2-1 for the parts outside the CDR3, the full variable domain is EAGVTQFPSHSVIEKGQTVTLRCDPISGHDNLYWYRRVMGKEIKFLLHFVKESKQDESGMPNNRFLAERTGGTYSTLKVQPAELEDSGVYFCASSLGLSSYNEQFFGPGTRLTVL.

The chain combines TRBV29-1 with TRBJ1-1, with 8 bases lining up with TRBD1. The CDR3 loop spans 11 amino acids. CDR1 and CDR2 (germline): SQVTM, ANQGSEA. Unmatched junction bases numbered 3, after V lost 4 bases and J lost 8 bases. CDR3 region: CSVVRTGEAFF. DNA for the CDR3: TGCAGCGTTGTTCGGACAGGGGAAGCTTTCTTT.

The J gene is TRBJ1-2, the V gene TRBV5-6; the match to TRBD1 covers 8 bases. V shed 0 bases and J 2 bases; nucleotides not matched to a gene: 6. CDR3 length: 16 amino acids. Germline CDR1 and CDR2: SGHDT and YYEEEE. CDR3 DNA sequence: TGTGCCAGCAGCTTGGACAGGGGGATAGAGAACTATGGCTACACCTTC. Translation: CASSLDRGIENYGYTF.